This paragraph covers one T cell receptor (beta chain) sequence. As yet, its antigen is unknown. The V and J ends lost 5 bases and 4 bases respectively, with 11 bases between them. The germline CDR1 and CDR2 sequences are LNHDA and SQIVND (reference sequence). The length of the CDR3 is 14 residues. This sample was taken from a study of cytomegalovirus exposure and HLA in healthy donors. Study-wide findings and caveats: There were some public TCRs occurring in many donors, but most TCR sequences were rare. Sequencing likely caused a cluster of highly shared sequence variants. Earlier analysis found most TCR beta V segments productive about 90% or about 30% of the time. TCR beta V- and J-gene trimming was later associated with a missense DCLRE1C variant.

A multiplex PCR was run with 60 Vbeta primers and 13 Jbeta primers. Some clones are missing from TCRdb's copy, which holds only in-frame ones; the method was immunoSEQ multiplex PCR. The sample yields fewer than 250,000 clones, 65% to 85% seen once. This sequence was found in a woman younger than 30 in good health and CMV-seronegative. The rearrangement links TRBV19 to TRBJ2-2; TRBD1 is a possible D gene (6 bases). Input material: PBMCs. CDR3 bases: TGTGCCAGTAGTCGCGACAGGTCCACCGGGGAGCTGTTTTTT. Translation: CASSRDRSTGELFF. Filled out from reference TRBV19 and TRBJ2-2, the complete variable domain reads DGGITQSPKYLFRKEGQNVTLSCEQNLNHDAMYWYRQDPGQGLRLIYYSQIVNDFQKGDIAEGYSVSREKKESFPLTVTSAQKNPTAFYLCASSRDRSTGELFFGEGSRLTVL.